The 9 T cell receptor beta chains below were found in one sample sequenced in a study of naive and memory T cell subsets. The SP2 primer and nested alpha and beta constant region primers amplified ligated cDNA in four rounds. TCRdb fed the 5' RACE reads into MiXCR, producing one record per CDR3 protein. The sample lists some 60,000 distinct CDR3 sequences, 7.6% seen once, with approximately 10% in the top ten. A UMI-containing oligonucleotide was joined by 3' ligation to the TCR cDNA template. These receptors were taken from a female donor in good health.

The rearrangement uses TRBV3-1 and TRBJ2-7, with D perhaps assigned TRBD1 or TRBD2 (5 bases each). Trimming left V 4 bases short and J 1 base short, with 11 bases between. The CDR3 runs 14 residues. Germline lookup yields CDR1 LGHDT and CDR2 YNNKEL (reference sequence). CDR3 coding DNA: TGTGCCAGCAGCCTATGGGACCGATCCTACGAGCAGTACTTC. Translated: CASSLWDRSYEQYF.

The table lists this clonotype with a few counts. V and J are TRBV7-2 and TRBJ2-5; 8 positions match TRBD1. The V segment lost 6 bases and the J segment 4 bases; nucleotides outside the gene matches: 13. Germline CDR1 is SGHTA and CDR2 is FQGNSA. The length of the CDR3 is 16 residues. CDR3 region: CASSPTKDRALETQYF. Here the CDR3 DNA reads TGTGCCAGCAGTCCAACCAAGGACAGGGCCTTAGAGACCCAGTACTTC.

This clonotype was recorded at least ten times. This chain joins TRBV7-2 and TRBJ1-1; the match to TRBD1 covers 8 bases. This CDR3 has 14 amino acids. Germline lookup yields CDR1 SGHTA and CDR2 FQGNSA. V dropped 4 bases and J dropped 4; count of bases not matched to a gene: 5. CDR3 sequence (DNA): TGTGCCAGCAGCTACAGGGGGGTACGCACTGAAGCTTTCTTT. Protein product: CASSYRGVRTEAFF.

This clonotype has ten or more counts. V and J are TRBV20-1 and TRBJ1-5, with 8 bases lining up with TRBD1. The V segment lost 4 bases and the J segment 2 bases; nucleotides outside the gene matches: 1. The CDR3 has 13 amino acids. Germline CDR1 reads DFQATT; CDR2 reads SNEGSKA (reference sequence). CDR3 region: CSAMGQGNQPQHF. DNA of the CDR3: TGCAGTGCTATGGGACAGGGCAATCAGCCCCAGCATTTT.

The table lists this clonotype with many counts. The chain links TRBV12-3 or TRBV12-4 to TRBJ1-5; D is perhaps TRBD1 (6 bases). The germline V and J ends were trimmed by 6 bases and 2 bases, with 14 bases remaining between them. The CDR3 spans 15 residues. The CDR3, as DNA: TGTGCCAGCAGCCTCGACAGGCTGGGCAATCAGCCCCAGCATTTT. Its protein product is CASSLDRLGNQPQHF.

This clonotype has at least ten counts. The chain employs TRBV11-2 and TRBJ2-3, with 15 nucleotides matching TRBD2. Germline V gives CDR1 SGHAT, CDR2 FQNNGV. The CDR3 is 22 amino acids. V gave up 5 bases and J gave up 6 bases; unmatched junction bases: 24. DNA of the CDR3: TGTGCCAGCAGCCCGGAGCTAGGGGATATGGGGACTAGCGGGGGGTTTTCGGATACGCAGTATTTT. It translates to CASSPELGDMGTSGGFSDTQYF. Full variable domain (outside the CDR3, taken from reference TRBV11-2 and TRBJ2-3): EAGVAQSPRYKIIEKRQSVAFWCNPISGHATLYWYQQILGQGPKLLIQFQNNGVVDDSQLPKDRFSAERLKGVDSTLKIQPAKLEDSAVYLCASSPELGDMGTSGGFSDTQYFGPGTRLTVL.

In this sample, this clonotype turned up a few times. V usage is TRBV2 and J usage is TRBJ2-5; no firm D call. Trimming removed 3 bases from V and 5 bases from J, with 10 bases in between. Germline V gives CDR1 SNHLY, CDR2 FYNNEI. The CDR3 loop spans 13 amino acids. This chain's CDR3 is CASSDGDGETQYF. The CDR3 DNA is TGTGCCAGCAGTGATGGGGATGGGGAGACCCAGTACTTC.

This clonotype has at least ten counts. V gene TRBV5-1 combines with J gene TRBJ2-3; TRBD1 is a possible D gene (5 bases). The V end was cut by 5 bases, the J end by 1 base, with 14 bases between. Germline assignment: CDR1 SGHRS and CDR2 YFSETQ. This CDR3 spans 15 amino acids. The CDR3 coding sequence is TGCGCCAGCAGTCAAGGGGATCCGGGCACAGATACGCAGTATTTT. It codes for CASSQGDPGTDTQYF.

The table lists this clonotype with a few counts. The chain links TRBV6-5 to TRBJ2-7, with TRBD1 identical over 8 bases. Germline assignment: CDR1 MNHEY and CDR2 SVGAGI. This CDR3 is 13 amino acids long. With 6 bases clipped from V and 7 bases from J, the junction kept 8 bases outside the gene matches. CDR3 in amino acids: CASRDGQGGEQYF. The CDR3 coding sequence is TGTGCCAGCAGAGACGGACAGGGCGGGGAGCAGTACTTC.